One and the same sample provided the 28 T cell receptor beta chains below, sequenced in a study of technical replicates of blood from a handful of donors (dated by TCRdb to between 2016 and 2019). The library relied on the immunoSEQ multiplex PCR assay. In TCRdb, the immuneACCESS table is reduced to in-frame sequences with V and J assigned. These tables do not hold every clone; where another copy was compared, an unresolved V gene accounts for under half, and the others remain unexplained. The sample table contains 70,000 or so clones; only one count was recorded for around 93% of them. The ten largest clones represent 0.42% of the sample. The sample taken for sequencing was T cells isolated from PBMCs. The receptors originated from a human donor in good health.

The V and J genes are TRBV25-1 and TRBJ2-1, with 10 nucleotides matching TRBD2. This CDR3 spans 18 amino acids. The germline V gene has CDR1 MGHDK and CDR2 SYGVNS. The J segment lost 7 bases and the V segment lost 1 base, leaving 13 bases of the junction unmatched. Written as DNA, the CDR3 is TGTGCCAGCAGTGAATCCCCGCGCGCTAGCGGGAGAGCGAATGAGCAGTTCTTC. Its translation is CASSESPRASGRANEQFF.

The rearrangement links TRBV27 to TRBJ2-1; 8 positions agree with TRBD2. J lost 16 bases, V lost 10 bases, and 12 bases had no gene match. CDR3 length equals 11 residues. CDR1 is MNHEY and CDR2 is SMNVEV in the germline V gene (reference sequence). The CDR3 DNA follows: TGTGCCACCCGATGGCGGGAGGCCCCCTTCTTC. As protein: CATRWREAPFF.

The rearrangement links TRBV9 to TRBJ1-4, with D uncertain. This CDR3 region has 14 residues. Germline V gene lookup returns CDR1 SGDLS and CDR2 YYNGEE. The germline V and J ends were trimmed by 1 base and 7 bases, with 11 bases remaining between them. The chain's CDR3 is CASSVSEYSEKLFF. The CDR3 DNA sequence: TGTGCCAGCAGCGTATCTGAGTATAGTGAAAAACTGTTTTTT.

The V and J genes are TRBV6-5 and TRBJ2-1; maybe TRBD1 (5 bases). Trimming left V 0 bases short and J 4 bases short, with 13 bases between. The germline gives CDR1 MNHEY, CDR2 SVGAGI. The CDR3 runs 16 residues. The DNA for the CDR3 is TGTGCCAGCAGTTACTCCTGGACAACGAGTTACAATGAGCAGTTCTTC. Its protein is CASSYSWTTSYNEQFF.

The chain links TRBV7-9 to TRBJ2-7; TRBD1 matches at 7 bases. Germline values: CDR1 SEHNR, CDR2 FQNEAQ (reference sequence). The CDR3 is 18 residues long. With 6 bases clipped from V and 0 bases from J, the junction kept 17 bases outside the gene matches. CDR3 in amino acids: CASSLSPSRTGLSYEQYF. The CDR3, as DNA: TGTGCCAGCAGTCTGTCCCCATCGCGGACAGGCCTCTCCTACGAGCAGTACTTC.

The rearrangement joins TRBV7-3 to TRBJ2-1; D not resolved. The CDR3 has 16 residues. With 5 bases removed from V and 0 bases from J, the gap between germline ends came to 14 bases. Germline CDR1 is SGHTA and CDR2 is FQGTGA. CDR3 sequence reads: CASSPETYSSYNEQFF. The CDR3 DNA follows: TGTGCCAGCAGCCCGGAGACTTATAGCTCCTACAATGAGCAGTTCTTC. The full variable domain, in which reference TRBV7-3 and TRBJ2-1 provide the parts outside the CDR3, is GAGVSQTPSNKVTEKGKYVELRCDPISGHTALYWYRQSLGQGPEFLIYFQGTGAADDSGLPNDRFFAVRPEGSVSTLKIQRTERGDSAVYLCASSPETYSSYNEQFFGPGTRLTVL.

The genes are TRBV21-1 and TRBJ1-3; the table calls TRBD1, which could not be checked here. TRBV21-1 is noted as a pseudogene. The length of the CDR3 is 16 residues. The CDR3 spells CASSKSDRTCRNTIYF. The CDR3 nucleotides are TGTGCCAGCAGCAAAAGCGATCGGACATGTCGAAACACCATATATTTT.

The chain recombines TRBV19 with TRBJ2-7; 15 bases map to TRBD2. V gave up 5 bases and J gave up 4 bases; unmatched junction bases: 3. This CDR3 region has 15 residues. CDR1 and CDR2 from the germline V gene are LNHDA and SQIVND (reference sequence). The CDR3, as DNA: TGTGCCAGTAGTGTCGGGACTAGCGGGAGGTACGAGCAGTACTTC. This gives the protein CASSVGTSGRYEQYF.

CDR3 residues: CAWSQRAHGELFF. Written as DNA, the CDR3 is TGTGCCTGGAGCCAGCGGGCCCACGGGGAGCTGTTTTTT. The chain is built from TRBV30 and TRBJ2-2, with D perhaps matching TRBD2 (6 bases). CDR3 size: 13 residues. The germline V gene has CDR1 GTSNPN and CDR2 SVGIG (reference sequence). V gave up 3 bases and J gave up 7 bases, with 12 bases separating them. Combining the CDR3 with reference TRBV30 and TRBJ2-2 gives the whole variable domain SQTIHQWPATLVQPVGSPLSLECTVEGTSNPNLYWYRQAAGRGLQLLFYSVGIGQISSEVPQNLSASRPQDRQFILSSKKLLLSDSGFYLCAWSQRAHGELFFGEGSRLTVL.

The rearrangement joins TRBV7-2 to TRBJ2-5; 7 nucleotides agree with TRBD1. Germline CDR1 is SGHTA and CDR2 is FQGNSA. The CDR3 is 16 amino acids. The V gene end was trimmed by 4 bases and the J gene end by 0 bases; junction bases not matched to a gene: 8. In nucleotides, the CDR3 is TGTGCCAGCAGCTATTGGACAGGCCGTAACCAAGAGACCCAGTACTTC. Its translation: CASSYWTGRNQETQYF.

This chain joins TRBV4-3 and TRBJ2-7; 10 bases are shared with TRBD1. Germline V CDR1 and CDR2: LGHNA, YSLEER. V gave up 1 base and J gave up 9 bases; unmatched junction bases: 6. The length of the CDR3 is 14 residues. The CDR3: CASSQGTGGVGQYF. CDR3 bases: TGCGCCAGCAGCCAAGGGACAGGGGGAGTCGGGCAGTACTTC.

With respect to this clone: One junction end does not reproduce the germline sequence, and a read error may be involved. In DNA form, the CDR3 reads TGTGCTAGCAGCTCGGCCGGGAGGACGGGAGAGACCCAGTACTTC. It yields the protein CASSSAGRTGETQYF. V usage is TRBV7-7 and J usage is TRBJ2-5; 7 bases agree with TRBD2. Germline V lookup: CDR1 SSHAT, CDR2 FNYEAQ (reference sequence). This CDR3 has 15 amino acids.

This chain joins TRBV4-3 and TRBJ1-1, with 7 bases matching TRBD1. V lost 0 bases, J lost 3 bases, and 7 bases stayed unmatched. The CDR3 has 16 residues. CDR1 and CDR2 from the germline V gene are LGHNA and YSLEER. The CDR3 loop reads CASSQDPGTAYTEAFF. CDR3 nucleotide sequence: TGCGCCAGCAGCCAAGATCCCGGGACAGCATACACTGAAGCTTTCTTT.

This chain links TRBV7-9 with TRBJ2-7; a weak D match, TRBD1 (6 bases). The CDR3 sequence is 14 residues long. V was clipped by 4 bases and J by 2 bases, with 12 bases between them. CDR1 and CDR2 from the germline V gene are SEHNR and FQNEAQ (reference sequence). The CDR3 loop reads CASSSDRLTYEQYF. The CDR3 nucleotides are TGTGCCAGCAGCTCCGACAGGCTCACCTACGAGCAGTACTTC.

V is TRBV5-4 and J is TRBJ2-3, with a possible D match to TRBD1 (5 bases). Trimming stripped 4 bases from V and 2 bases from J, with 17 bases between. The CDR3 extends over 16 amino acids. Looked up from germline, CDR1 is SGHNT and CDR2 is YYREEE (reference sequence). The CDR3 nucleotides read TGTGCCAGCAGCCCGACAGAAGTTAACCCCACAGATACGCAGTATTTT. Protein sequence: CASSPTEVNPTDTQYF.

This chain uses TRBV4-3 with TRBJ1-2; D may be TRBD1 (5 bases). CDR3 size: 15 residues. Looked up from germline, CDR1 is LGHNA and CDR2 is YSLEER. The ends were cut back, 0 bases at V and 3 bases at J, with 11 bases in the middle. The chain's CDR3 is CASSQDWQGYYGYTF. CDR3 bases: TGCGCCAGCAGCCAAGATTGGCAGGGCTACTATGGCTACACCTTC.

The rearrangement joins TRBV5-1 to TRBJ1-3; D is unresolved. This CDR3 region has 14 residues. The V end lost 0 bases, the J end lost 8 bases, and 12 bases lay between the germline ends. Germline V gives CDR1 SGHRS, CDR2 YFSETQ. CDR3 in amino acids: CASSLDSGTDTIYF. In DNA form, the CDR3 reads TGCGCCAGCAGCTTGGATTCAGGTACAGACACCATATATTTT.

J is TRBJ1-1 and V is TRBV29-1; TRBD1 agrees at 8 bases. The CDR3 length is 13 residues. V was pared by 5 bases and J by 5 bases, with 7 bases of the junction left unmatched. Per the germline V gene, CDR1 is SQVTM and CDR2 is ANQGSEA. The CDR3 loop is CSVHTTGATEAFF. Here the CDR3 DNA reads TGCAGCGTTCACACGACAGGGGCGACTGAAGCTTTCTTT.

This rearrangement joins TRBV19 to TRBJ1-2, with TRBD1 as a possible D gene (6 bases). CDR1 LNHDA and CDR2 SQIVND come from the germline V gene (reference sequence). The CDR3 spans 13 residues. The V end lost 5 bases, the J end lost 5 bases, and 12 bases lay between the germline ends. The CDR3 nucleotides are TGTGCCAGTAGTCGCAGGGGTATGTATGGCTACACCTTC. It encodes CASSRRGMYGYTF.

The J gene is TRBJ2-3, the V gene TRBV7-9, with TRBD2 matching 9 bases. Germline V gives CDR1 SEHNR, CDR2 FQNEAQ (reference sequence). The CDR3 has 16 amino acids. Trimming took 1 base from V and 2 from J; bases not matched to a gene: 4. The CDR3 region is CASSLGAGGPTDTQYF. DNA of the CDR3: TGTGCCAGCAGCTTAGGAGCGGGAGGCCCCACAGATACGCAGTATTTT.

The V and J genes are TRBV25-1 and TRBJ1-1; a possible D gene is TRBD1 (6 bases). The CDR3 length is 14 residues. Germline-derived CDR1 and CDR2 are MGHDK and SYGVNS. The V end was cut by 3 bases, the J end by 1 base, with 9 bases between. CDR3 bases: TGTGCCAGCAGTGATGACAGGAGGAACACTGAAGCTTTCTTT. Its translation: CASSDDRRNTEAFF.

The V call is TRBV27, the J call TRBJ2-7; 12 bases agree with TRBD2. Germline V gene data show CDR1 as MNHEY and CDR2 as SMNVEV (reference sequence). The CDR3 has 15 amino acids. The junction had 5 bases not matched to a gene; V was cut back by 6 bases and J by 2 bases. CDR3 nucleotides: TGTGCCAGCAGGGGAACTAGCGGGAGGCCCTACGAGCAGTACTTC. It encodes CASRGTSGRPYEQYF.

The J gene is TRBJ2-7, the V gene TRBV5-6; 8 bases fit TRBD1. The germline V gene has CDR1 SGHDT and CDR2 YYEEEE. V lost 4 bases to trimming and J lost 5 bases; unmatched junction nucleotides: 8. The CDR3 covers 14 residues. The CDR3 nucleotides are TGTGCCAGCAGCGGCAGGACAGGGTCCCACGAGCAGTACTTC. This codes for CASSGRTGSHEQYF.

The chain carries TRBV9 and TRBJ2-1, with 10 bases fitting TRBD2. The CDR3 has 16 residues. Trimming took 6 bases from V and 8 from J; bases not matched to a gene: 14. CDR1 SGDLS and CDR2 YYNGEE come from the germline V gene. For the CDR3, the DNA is TGTGCCAGCACCAAGACAACTAGCGGGATATCGGATGAGCAGTTCTTC. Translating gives CASTKTTSGISDEQFF.

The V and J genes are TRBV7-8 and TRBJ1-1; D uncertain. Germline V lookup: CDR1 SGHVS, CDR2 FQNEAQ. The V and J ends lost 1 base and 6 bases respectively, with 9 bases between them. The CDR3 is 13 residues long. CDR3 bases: TGTGCCAGCAGCTTAGTAGAGGGCTCTGAAGCTTTCTTT. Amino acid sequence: CASSLVEGSEAFF.

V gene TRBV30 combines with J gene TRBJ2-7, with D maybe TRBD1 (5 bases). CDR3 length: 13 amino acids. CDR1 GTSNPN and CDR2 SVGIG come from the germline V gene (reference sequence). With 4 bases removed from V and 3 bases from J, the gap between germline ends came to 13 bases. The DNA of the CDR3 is TGTGCCTGGAATTCCGACAGCTTCTACGAGCAGTACTTC. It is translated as CAWNSDSFYEQYF.

The CDR3: CASSQDLRYTQYF. CDR3 coding DNA: TGTGCCAGCAGCCAAGATTTACGGTATACGCAGTATTTT. V usage is TRBV4-2 and J usage is TRBJ2-3, with unresolved D. CDR1 and CDR2 from the germline V gene are LGHNA and YNFKEQ. V was trimmed by 0 bases and J by 7 bases, leaving 8 bases between them. The CDR3 is 13 residues long.

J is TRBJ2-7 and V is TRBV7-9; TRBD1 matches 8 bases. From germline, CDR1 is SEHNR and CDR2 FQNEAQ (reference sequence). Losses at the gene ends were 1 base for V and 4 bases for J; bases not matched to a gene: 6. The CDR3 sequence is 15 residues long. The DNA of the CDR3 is TGTGCCAGCAGCTTAGTCTGGACAGGGTCTTACGAGCAGTACTTC. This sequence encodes CASSLVWTGSYEQYF.